This T cell receptor beta chain was obtained from a study of CD8+ T cells in alopecia areata. Germline CDR1 and CDR2: ENHRY and SYGVKD. Trimming took 7 bases from V and 2 from J; bases not matched to a gene: 6. The CDR3 totals 14 residues. It was cDNA, reverse transcribed from extracted RNA, that served as the sequencing template. TCRdb keeps only in-frame clones here, not all; method: immunoSEQ multiplex PCR. The data contain some 200,000 clones, about three fifths of them singletons. The treatment was: oral pan-JAK inhibitor, 5-10 mg twice daily. This sequence originates from a human donor with alopecia areata. This material consisted of CD8+ T cells sorted from blood, taken at week 24, from a patient treated with tofacitinib. This chain uses TRBV10-3 with TRBJ2-7; TRBD1 matches at 9 bases. CDR3 sequence: CAINRDRAPYEQYF. CDR3 sequence (DNA): TGTGCCATCAACCGGGACAGGGCCCCCTACGAGCAGTACTTC.